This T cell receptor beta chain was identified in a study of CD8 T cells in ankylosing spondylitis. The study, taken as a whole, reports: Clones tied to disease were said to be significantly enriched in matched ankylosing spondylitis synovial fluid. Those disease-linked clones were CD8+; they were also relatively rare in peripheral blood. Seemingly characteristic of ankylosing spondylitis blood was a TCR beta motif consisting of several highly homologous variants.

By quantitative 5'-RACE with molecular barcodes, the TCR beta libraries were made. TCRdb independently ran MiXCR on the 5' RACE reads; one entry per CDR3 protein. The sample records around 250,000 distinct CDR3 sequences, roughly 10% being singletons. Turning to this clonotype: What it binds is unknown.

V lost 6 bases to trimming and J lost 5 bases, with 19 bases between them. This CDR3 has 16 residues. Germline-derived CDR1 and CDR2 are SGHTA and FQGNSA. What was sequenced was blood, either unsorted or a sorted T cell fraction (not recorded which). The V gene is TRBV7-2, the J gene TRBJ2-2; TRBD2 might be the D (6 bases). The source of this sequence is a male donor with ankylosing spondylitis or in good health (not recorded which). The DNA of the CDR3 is TGTGCCAGCAGGGTAACCGACGCGGGGTGGACCGGGGAGCTGTTTTTT. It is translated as CASRVTDAGWTGELFF.